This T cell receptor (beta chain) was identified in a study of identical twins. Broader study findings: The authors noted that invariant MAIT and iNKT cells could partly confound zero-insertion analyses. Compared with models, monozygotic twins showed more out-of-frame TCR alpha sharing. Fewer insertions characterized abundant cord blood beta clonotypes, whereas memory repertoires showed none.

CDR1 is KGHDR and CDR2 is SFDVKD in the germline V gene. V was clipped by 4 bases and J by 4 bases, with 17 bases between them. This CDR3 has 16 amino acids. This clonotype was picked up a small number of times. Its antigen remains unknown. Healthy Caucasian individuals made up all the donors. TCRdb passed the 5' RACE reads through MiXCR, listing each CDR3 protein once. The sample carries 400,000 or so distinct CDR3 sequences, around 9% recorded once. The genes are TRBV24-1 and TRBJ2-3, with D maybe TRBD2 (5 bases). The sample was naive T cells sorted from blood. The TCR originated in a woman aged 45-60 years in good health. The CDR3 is CATSDPLEKSPDTQYF. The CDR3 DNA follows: TGTGCCACCAGTGACCCACTAGAAAAGTCTCCAGATACGCAGTATTTT.